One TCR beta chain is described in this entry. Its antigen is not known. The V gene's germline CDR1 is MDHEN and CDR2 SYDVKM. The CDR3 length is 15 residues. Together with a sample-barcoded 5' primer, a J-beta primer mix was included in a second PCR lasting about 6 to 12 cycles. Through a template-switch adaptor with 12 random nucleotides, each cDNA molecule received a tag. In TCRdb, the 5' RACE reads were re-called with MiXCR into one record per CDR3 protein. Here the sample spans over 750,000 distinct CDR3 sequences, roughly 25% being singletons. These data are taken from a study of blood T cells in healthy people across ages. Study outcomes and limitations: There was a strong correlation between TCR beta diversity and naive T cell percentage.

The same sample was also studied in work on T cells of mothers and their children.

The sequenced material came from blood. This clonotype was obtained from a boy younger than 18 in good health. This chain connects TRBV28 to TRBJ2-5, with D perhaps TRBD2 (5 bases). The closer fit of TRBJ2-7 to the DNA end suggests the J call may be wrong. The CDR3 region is CASSLQLGGPYEQYF. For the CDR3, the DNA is TGTGCCAGCAGCCTACAACTAGGAGGACCCTACGAGCAGTACTTC.